This TCR beta chain came from a study of shared clonotypes between healthy human individuals (TCRdb year 2020). For the study in its entirety: The cohort included a few men and a couple of women between 18 and 49 years of age. Different laboratories and diverse techniques were used to prepare libraries and sequence TCR repertoires, to increase sequencing depth and limit assay-specific biases. For each donor, CD4 naive and CD4 memory were each given three plates, CD8 naive was given two plates, and CD8 memory was given one plate. To estimate repertoire size and how much clonotype sharing occurs between individuals, the study deeply sequenced the blood TCR repertoires of five healthy adults. Each donor's leukapheresis produced roughly between roughly 0.9 and 9 billion PBMCs.

The CDR3 holds 13 amino acids from the cysteine to the phenylalanine. This entry keeps only the CDR3 DNA: 39 bases, framed from base 1. V gives up 9 bases and J gives up 5 bases, and the segment between their germline ends measures 17 bases. CDR1 SGHRS and CDR2 YFSETQ were looked up in the germline V gene. Study-level results and caveats: Approximately 4.8% of naive CD4, around 3.6% of naive CD8, 2.3% of memory CD4, and over 0.35% of memory CD8 clonotypes were shared across a handful of donors. Clonotypes shared by all four sorted-subset donors showed higher generation probabilities than non-shared clonotypes. Incomplete sequencing was indicated by rarefaction of sorted-subset datasets, despite the large sequencing depth. Pairwise subsampling indicated that sequencing depth was expected to affect the degree of clonotype sharing among donors. Because the study included a small number of donors, the genetic and exposure-history diversity represented was limited. Sampling was limited to blood, and TCR repertoires in tissue likely differ from TCR repertoires in blood. Estimated clonotype richness was generally larger for naive than for memory subsets.

On this clone: The antigen it binds to is not known. No much larger clonotype is one base removed from it; base qualities were not supplied.

Using the deep immunoSEQ assay, TCR CDR3 regions were amplified from genomic DNA by multiplex PCR. Genomic DNA extracted from each cell subset was distributed evenly over all wells of several immunoSEQ 96-well plates, and each plate served as one replicate. For sorted subsets, each replicate PCR was loaded with about 200 ng genomic DNA, equivalent to 30,000 or so T cell genomes. Purified libraries were quantified with a Qubit 3.0 fluorometer, sized on a Bioanalyzer 2100, and re-quantified with the KAPA Library Quantification kit. Every immunoSEQ 96-well plate was sequenced on a dedicated single-read 150-cycle Illumina NextSeq 550 flow cell. The source study handled its data this way. The immunoSEQ output contained only junctional sequences without quality scores, so filtering could not match that applied to full-length reads. Sequences were annotated with PyIR, a Python wrapper for IgBLAST v1.9, and V/J genes and CDR3 were assigned using IMGT germline references. Reads were removed for weak V/J assignments (E-value above 1e-6), missing CDR3, stop codons, out-of-frame junctions, or ambiguous translated residues. V3J clonotypes were defined by identical inferred V gene, J gene, and CDR3 amino acid sequence. Percentage overlap between repertoires was calculated by dividing the number of shared unique clonotypes by the size of the smaller repertoire. RTK rarefaction, the Chao1 estimator, and Recon v2.1 estimates of unobserved clonotypes were used to assess repertoire richness. Generation probabilities were computed with OLGA for all TCRbeta clonotypes obtained by the gDNA method from a handful of donors. The immuneACCESS repertoire file appears here via TCRdb, limited to in-frame rearrangements. These files lack a portion of the clones; in checked studies, under half of the deficit traces to unresolved V genes, and the cause of the others is not known. The DNA was the basis for D and trimming; V, J and clone size are from that table. The sample contains 2 million to 2.5 million clones, 95% of them found a single time. The top ten clonotypes cover about 0.13% of the sample.

The donors were healthy, HIV-negative adults who had no recently reported acute infections or vaccinations. Only Caucasian adults living in Nashville, Tennessee, USA were represented among the donors. Magnetic negative selection was used to enrich CD4+ T cells, after which naive cells were positively selected on CD45RA and the negative fraction became the memory subset. Blood was obtained by leukapheresis, after which PBMCs were separated by Ficoll-Histopaque density gradient centrifugation and cryopreserved in liquid nitrogen vapor phase. Purity and quantity of every magnetically sorted T cell population were checked by analytical flow cytometry. Genomic DNA was isolated from each sorted fraction and quantified by UV absorbance on a Nanodrop 2000c.

This TCR was recovered from a man between 18 and 29 years old in good health. The chain is made from TRBV5-1 and TRBJ1-2; the D gene lacks a confident call. Source material: naive CD4+ T cells sorted from blood. The sample's cell subset or site label, in plain terms: CD45RA+ positively selected. CDR3 sequence: CATDTAFRYGYTF. The DNA sequence is TGCGCCACTGACACTGCTTTTCGGTATGGCTACACCTTC. Supplemented by the reference TRBV5-1 and TRBJ1-2 proteins around the CDR3, the complete variable domain is KAGVTQTPRYLIKTRGQQVTLSCSPISGHRSVSWYQQTPGQGLQFLFEYFSETQRNKGNFPGRFSGRQFSNSRSEMNVSTLELGDSALYLCATDTAFRYGYTFGSGTRLTVV.